The clone carrying this T cell receptor beta chain was picked up many times. The antigen is not known. Any patient presenting with uncontrolled infection, other autoimmune disease, pregnancy or lactation was left out. The data belong to a study of T cells in Graves' hyperthyroidism and ophthalmopathy. Study results and limitations: Before onset, by a median of around six months, the model predicted ophthalmopathy.

V gave up 1 base and J gave up 0 bases, with 10 bases separating them. CDR1 is MGHDK and CDR2 is SYGVNS in the germline V gene. The CDR3 is 15 amino acids. TCR beta CDR3 sequences were amplified from RNA transcripts. RT-PCR in the first round (using the HTBI primer set) targeted the TCR CDR3. Each CDR3 protein gets one entry after TCRdb re-called the multiplex PCR reads with MiXCR. This table holds approximately 500,000 distinct CDR3 sequences, 46% found once. This clonotype was sampled from a young woman with Graves' hyperthyroidism. The rearrangement uses TRBV25-1 and TRBJ2-7, with D possibly being TRBD1 (7 bases). The sequencing sample was made of peripheral blood or thyroid tissue (not recorded which). The chain's CDR3 is CASSEWQGGSYEQYF. CDR3 DNA sequence: TGTGCCAGCAGTGAATGGCAGGGGGGCTCCTACGAGCAGTACTTC.